This T cell receptor beta chain was sequenced during a study of blood T cell repertoires in COVID-19. Authors' data handling: Estimates of nucleated cell counts were drawn from the amplification of reference gene primers. Profiled with immunoSEQ multiplex PCR; TCRdb holds only in-frame clones, not every one. For V, J and clone size, that table is used; D and trimming come from the DNA. The sample shows 69,000 or so clones, under 85% of them seen only once. The CDR3 covers 16 residues. V was clipped by 1 base and J by 1 base; unmatched bases: 3. From germline, CDR1 is MNHNS and CDR2 SASEGT. This rearrangement joins TRBV6-1 to TRBJ2-3; 9 nucleotides agree with TRBD2. The sequence came from a man between 50 and 59 years old with COVID-19, enrolled during active disease. Sequencing was carried out using peripheral blood. The CDR3 here is CASSEVGTSRTDTQYF. The CDR3, as DNA: TGTGCCAGCAGTGAAGTGGGGACTAGCCGCACAGATACGCAGTATTTT.